This entry is about one T cell receptor beta chain. Its antigen is not known. From blood CD8+ and CD4+ T cells, the TCR beta chain was sequenced. This sample was included in a study of CD8 T cells in Susac syndrome. Study-level findings and limits: The study conceded that relatively few individuals underwent its TCR sequencing and HLA analysis.

RNA amounts of about 0.5 to 1 ug underwent reverse transcription with random hexamers. Amplification of TCR beta CDR3 by immunoSEQ multiplex PCR spanned 54 Vbeta and 13 Jbeta. In TCRdb, the immunoSEQ multiplex PCR reads were re-called with MiXCR into one record per CDR3 protein. The sample has about 130,000 distinct CDR3 sequences; under 95% are singletons. V trimming: 3 bases; J trimming: 0 bases; junction bases outside the gene matches: 5. CDR3 length: 15 amino acids. Germline assignment: CDR1 SQVTM and CDR2 ANQGSEA. The TCR sequence derives from a human donor with multiple sclerosis. The sample comprised CD8+ T cells from PBMCs. The J gene is TRBJ2-1, the V gene TRBV29-1; 7 nucleotides match TRBD2. Here the CDR3 reads CSVEASGSSYNEQFF. CDR3 DNA sequence: TGCAGCGTTGAGGCTAGCGGTAGCTCCTACAATGAGCAGTTCTTC.